Below, 6 T cell receptor beta chains from the same sample are listed, as sequenced in a study of CD8 T cells in Susac syndrome. An input of roughly 0.45 to 1 ug of RNA was subjected to reverse transcription using random hexamers. TCRdb itself ran the immunoSEQ multiplex PCR reads through MiXCR, one entry per CDR3 protein. The sample carries roughly 330,000 distinct CDR3 sequences, under 95% recorded once. The specimen was CD4+ T cells from PBMCs. Receptors originate from a human donor with multiple sclerosis.

The V and J genes are TRBV20-1 and TRBJ1-2; no definite D call. The CDR3 is 13 residues long. The V end lost 5 bases, the J end lost 8 bases, and 18 bases lay between the germline ends. The V gene's germline CDR1 is DFQATT and CDR2 SNEGSKA (reference sequence). The CDR3 sequence: CSAYSDSSRGYTF. Written as DNA, the CDR3 is TGCAGTGCTTATTCTGACTCCTCTCGGGGCTACACCTTC.

The table lists this clonotype with a count of one. The genes are TRBV19 and TRBJ1-5; D is unclear. Trimming pared 4 bases from V and 9 bases from J, leaving 10 bases between. This CDR3 is 12 amino acids long. Germline V gene sequence: CDR1 LNHDA, CDR2 SQIVND (reference sequence). The CDR3 coding sequence is TGTGCCAGTAGTACGGGGTTATGGCCCCAGCATTTT. It yields the protein CASSTGLWPQHF.

The chain combines TRBV12-3 or TRBV12-4 with TRBJ2-1; tentatively, D is TRBD2 (6 bases). The CDR3 consists of 12 residues. V dropped 2 bases and J dropped 12 bases, with 11 bases sitting between them. The CDR3 sequence: CASSLWDGGQFF. CDR3 nucleotide sequence: TGTGCCAGCAGTTTATGGGACGGGGGGCAGTTCTTC.

The chain is built from TRBV30 and TRBJ2-3; TRBD1 or TRBD2 may be the D gene (6 bases each). V lost 5 bases and J lost 4, with 13 bases in between. CDR3 length: 13 amino acids. Germline CDR1 and CDR2: GTSNPN and SVGIG (reference sequence). The CDR3 DNA reads as TGTGCCTGGCGCCCGGGGGCCGCAGATACGCAGTATTTT. Translation: CAWRPGAADTQYF.

The chain carries TRBV7-3 and TRBJ1-1, with 7 bases identical to TRBD1. V lost 1 base, J lost 2 bases, and 7 bases stayed unmatched. The V gene's germline CDR1 is SGHTA and CDR2 FQGTGA. CDR3 length equals 16 residues. This CDR3 reads CASSLKRGTENTEAFF. The CDR3 region has the DNA TGTGCCAGCAGCTTAAAAAGGGGGACAGAAAACACTGAAGCTTTCTTT.

This clonotype has just one count. The chain combines TRBV11-2 with TRBJ2-2, with D perhaps TRBD2 (6 bases). V gave up 5 bases and J gave up 7 bases, with 14 bases separating them. Germline assignment: CDR1 SGHAT and CDR2 FQNNGV. This CDR3 contains 14 residues. CDR3 DNA: TGTGCCAGCAGCCGACTAGAGAGGGTCGGGGAGCTGTTTTTT. Protein sequence: CASSRLERVGELFF.